These 25 T cell receptor beta chains share one sample of origin, sequenced in a study of T cell changes during pregnancy in multiple sclerosis (dated by TCRdb to the late 2010s). Library creation used the immunoSEQ multiplex PCR assay. TCRdb retrieved this table from immuneACCESS and kept in-frame rearrangements only. Not all clones are present; in checked studies, unresolved V genes account for under half, and no reason is known for the remainder. The sample contains about 68,000 clones, less than 95% of them found a single time. In total, the top ten clones hold about 0.92% of the sample. The input for sequencing was peripheral blood, taken in the second trimester of pregnancy. All receptors derive from a female donor with multiple sclerosis, enrolled in a pregnancy study.

The V call is TRBV7-3, the J call TRBJ2-1, with 7 bases identical to TRBD2. The CDR3 is made up of 14 amino acids. V shed 6 bases and J 8 bases; nucleotides not matched to a gene: 10. Germline-derived CDR1 and CDR2 are SGHTA and FQGTGA. The CDR3 loop reads CASSGGGLNYEQFF. The CDR3 DNA reads as TGTGCCAGCAGTGGCGGGGGATTAAATTATGAGCAGTTCTTC.

This clone was observed a few times. CDR3 loop: CSARGTPEAFF. CDR3 in DNA: TGCAGTGCTAGAGGGACACCTGAAGCTTTCTTT. The rearrangement links TRBV20-1 to TRBJ1-1; D perhaps matches TRBD1 (5 bases). The CDR3 covers 11 residues. The germline V gene has CDR1 DFQATT and CDR2 SNEGSKA (reference sequence). The ends were cut back, 1 base at V and 6 bases at J, with 6 bases in the middle.

CDR3 residues: CASSQDQARAYEQYF. Written as DNA, the CDR3 is TGCGCCAGCAGCCAAGATCAAGCTAGAGCCTACGAGCAGTACTTC. This rearrangement joins TRBV4-3 to TRBJ2-7; D unclear. The CDR3 sequence is 15 residues long. The germline CDR1 and CDR2 sequences are LGHNA and YSLEER. V was cut by 0 bases and J by 2 bases, with 11 bases left in between.

The chain recombines TRBV19 with TRBJ1-6; D is unclear. With 6 bases removed from V and 0 bases from J, the gap between germline ends came to 24 bases. Germline assignment: CDR1 LNHDA and CDR2 SQIVND (reference sequence). The CDR3 is 20 residues long. CDR3 residues: CASSQRAGMGRSSYNSPLHF. CDR3 DNA: TGTGCCAGTAGCCAGAGAGCTGGGATGGGGAGGAGCTCCTATAATTCACCCCTCCACTTT.

V gene TRBV4-2 combines with J gene TRBJ2-3; 11 positions agree with TRBD2. Germline V lookup: CDR1 LGHNA, CDR2 YNFKEQ. The CDR3 is made up of 18 amino acids. The V segment lost 0 bases and the J segment 5 bases; nucleotides outside the gene matches: 10. CDR3 in DNA: TGTGCCAGCAGCCAAGAAGTAGCGGGGGGGCCAGAAGGAGATACGCAGTATTTT. The encoded protein is CASSQEVAGGPEGDTQYF.

The chain employs TRBV29-1 and TRBJ2-3, with a tentative D call TRBD1 (6 bases). Trimming took 7 bases from V and 8 from J, leaving 16 bases between them. The CDR3 loop spans 12 amino acids. The germline V gene has CDR1 SQVTM and CDR2 ANQGSEA. CDR3 DNA sequence: TGCAGCGCGTCCCAGGGGACGGCTACGCAGTATTTT. Its translation is CSASQGTATQYF.

This rearrangement joins TRBV6-6 to TRBJ1-1; 7 nucleotides match TRBD1. The germline gives CDR1 MNHNY, CDR2 SVGAGI (reference sequence). V was pared by 6 bases and J by 1 base, with 8 bases of the junction left unmatched. This CDR3 has 15 residues. CDR3 sequence (DNA): TGTGCCAGCAGAACCACAGGGGTCGGGAACACTGAAGCTTTCTTT. Its translation: CASRTTGVGNTEAFF.

This rearrangement joins TRBV7-3 to TRBJ2-5, with 9 nucleotides matching TRBD2. J was trimmed by 5 bases and V by 1 base; bases with no gene match: 8. The CDR3 sequence is 16 residues long. In germline, CDR1 is SGHTA, CDR2 FQGTGA. The CDR3 is CASSLSGGGARETQYF. In DNA, the CDR3 is TGTGCCAGCAGCTTAAGTGGCGGGGGGGCTCGGGAGACCCAGTACTTC. Full variable domain (rest looked up from reference TRBV7-3 and TRBJ2-5): GAGVSQTPSNKVTEKGKYVELRCDPISGHTALYWYRQSLGQGPEFLIYFQGTGAADDSGLPNDRFFAVRPEGSVSTLKIQRTERGDSAVYLCASSLSGGGARETQYFGPGTRLLVL.

The chain couples TRBV19 to TRBJ2-2; maybe TRBD2 (6 bases). There are 12 residues in the CDR3. The V and J ends lost 6 bases and 5 bases respectively, with 7 bases between them. Germline values: CDR1 LNHDA, CDR2 SQIVND (reference sequence). The CDR3: CASSGGTGELFF. In nucleotides, the CDR3 is TGTGCCAGTAGCGGAGGGACCGGGGAGCTGTTTTTT.

The chain carries TRBV4-3 and TRBJ1-3, with TRBD1 matching 7 bases. Germline CDR1 and CDR2: LGHNA and YSLEER. J was trimmed by 0 bases and V by 0 bases; bases with no gene match: 8. CDR3 length: 18 residues. This chain's CDR3 is CASSQDVGTVRSGNTIYF. As DNA, the CDR3 is TGCGCCAGCAGCCAAGACGTAGGGACAGTTCGCTCTGGAAACACCATATATTTT.

This clone was recorded only once. The V call is TRBV11-2, the J call TRBJ2-1, with 8 nucleotides matching TRBD2. This CDR3 is 15 amino acids long. V trimming: 3 bases; J trimming: 9 bases; junction bases outside the gene matches: 10. CDR1 is SGHAT and CDR2 is FQNNGV in the germline V gene. The CDR3 nucleotides read TGTGCCAGCAGCTTTGACACTAGCGGAACAGGTGAGCAGTTCTTC. Its protein is CASSFDTSGTGEQFF. The full variable domain, with the rest looked up from reference TRBV11-2 and TRBJ2-1, is EAGVAQSPRYKIIEKRQSVAFWCNPISGHATLYWYQQILGQGPKLLIQFQNNGVVDDSQLPKDRFSAERLKGVDSTLKIQPAKLEDSAVYLCASSFDTSGTGEQFFGPGTRLTVL.

The rearrangement uses TRBV4-2 and TRBJ2-7, with 7 bases matching TRBD1. With V trimmed by 3 bases and J by 2 bases, 4 bases remained unmatched. The CDR3 has 14 residues. The germline gives CDR1 LGHNA, CDR2 YNFKEQ. DNA of the CDR3: TGTGCCAGCAGCCAGGACAGGAGAACCTACGAGCAGTACTTC. Translating it yields CASSQDRRTYEQYF.

The chain joins TRBV5-1 to TRBJ1-1; no definite D call. The CDR3 is 16 amino acids. V was pared by 0 bases and J by 7 bases, with 19 bases between. Germline V gene data show CDR1 as SGHRS and CDR2 as YFSETQ. The CDR3 coding sequence is TGCGCCAGCAGCTTGGGCGAGGGCGGGGTTGGTGGTGAAGCTTTCTTT. Amino acid sequence: CASSLGEGGVGGEAFF.

The V gene is TRBV19, the J gene TRBJ1-1, with 7 bases identical to TRBD1. V shed 0 bases, J shed 0 bases, and the junction held 7 bases outside the gene matches. The CDR3 sequence is 17 residues long. Per the germline V gene, CDR1 is LNHDA and CDR2 is SQIVND (reference sequence). CDR3 nucleotides: TGTGCCAGTAGTATAGAGGGGGACAGACCTCTGAACACTGAAGCTTTCTTT. Residues: CASSIEGDRPLNTEAFF.

CDR3 protein: CASSQGGEWETQYF. As DNA, the CDR3 is TGCGCCAGCAGCCAAGGCGGGGAATGGGAGACCCAGTACTTC. This sequence joins TRBV4-3 and TRBJ2-5, with D possibly TRBD2 on 6 matching bases. In germline, CDR1 is LGHNA, CDR2 YSLEER. The CDR3 is 14 residues long. Trimming took off 1 base at V and 5 bases at J, with 11 bases between the two ends.

This chain joins TRBV9 and TRBJ1-2, with TRBD1 matching 8 bases. With V trimmed by 5 bases and J by 6 bases, 9 bases remained unmatched. This CDR3 is 14 amino acids long. CDR1 and CDR2 from the germline V gene are SGDLS and YYNGEE. In DNA, the CDR3 is TGTGCCAGCAGACGCCCAGGGGGCGTACATGGCTACACCTTC. Translated, it gives CASRRPGGVHGYTF.

The V and J genes are TRBV9 and TRBJ1-1; D is undetermined. The V gene lost 4 bases and the J gene lost 4 bases, with 14 bases spanning the gap. The V gene's germline CDR1 is SGDLS and CDR2 YYNGEE. This CDR3 comprises 14 residues. The CDR3 sequence is CASSSRPEGTEAFF. The CDR3 nucleotides are TGTGCCAGCAGCTCCAGGCCGGAGGGCACTGAAGCTTTCTTT.

The chain is built from TRBV14 and TRBJ2-3, with 9 bases that match TRBD2. J lost 3 bases, V lost 1 base, and 8 bases had no gene match. The CDR3 has 17 amino acids. CDR1 and CDR2 (germline): SGHDN, FVKESK. CDR3 region: CASSQAGGGARTDTQYF. CDR3 bases: TGTGCCAGCAGCCAAGCTGGCGGGGGGGCCAGGACAGATACGCAGTATTTT.

This chain connects TRBV6-5 to TRBJ2-5; the match to TRBD2 covers 7 bases. Per the germline V gene, CDR1 is MNHEY and CDR2 is SVGAGI. The CDR3 extends over 13 amino acids. The junction had 8 bases not matched to a gene; V was cut back by 8 bases and J by 5 bases. DNA for the CDR3: TGTGCCAGCGCACTAGGGAGGGAGGAGACCCAGTACTTC. Residues: CASALGREETQYF.

The CDR3 DNA sequence: TGTGCCAGCAGCGGGGACCGGGGGGCACGCTACAATGAGCAGTTCTTC. It specifies CASSGDRGARYNEQFF. The genes are TRBV9 and TRBJ2-1, with TRBD2 as a possible D gene (7 bases). Germline lookup yields CDR1 SGDLS and CDR2 YYNGEE. The germline V and J ends were trimmed by 3 bases and 3 bases, with 16 bases remaining between them. This CDR3 is 16 amino acids long.

J is TRBJ2-1 and V is TRBV7-2, with a tentative D call TRBD2 (5 bases). The CDR3 loop spans 14 amino acids. V dropped 6 bases and J dropped 4 bases, with 13 bases sitting between them. Germline CDR1 SGHTA, CDR2 FQGNSA. This CDR3 reads CASSGGSGYNEQFF. CDR3 nucleotide sequence: TGTGCCAGCAGTGGAGGCTCGGGGTACAATGAGCAGTTCTTC.

The V and J genes are TRBV23-1 and TRBJ2-7; D unresolved. TRBV23-1 is an ORF, and what it does is uncertain. This CDR3 region has 11 residues. Trimming pared 8 bases from V and 1 base from J, leaving 6 bases between. CDR3 residues: CASPGSYEQYF. For the CDR3, the DNA is TGCGCCAGCCCCGGGTCCTACGAGCAGTACTTC.

V is TRBV4-3 and J is TRBJ1-1, with TRBD1 matching 10 bases. This CDR3 spans 15 amino acids. V gave up 4 bases and J gave up 4 bases; unmatched junction bases: 6. CDR1 is LGHNA, CDR2 YSLEER, per germline. For the CDR3, the DNA is TGCGCCAGCAGCCCAGACAGGGGGCGGGCCACTGAAGCTTTCTTT. It codes for CASSPDRGRATEAFF.

The V call is TRBV5-8, the J call TRBJ2-7; TRBD1 might be the D (6 bases). The CDR3 loop spans 15 amino acids. The germline gives CDR1 SGHTS, CDR2 YDEGEE. Trimming pared 4 bases from V and 6 bases from J, leaving 20 bases between. CDR3 sequence reads: CASSKDPGVSSEQYF. CDR3 coding DNA: TGTGCCAGCAGCAAAGACCCAGGGGTGTCTAGCGAGCAGTACTTC.

The rearrangement uses TRBV5-4 and TRBJ2-7; 7 bases map to TRBD1. This CDR3 is built from 13 residues. Unmatched junction bases numbered 2, after V lost 4 bases and J lost 1 base. Germline CDR1 and CDR2: SGHNT and YYREEE (reference sequence). The CDR3 is CASSLDRSYEQYF. The CDR3 DNA reads as TGTGCCAGCAGCCTGGACAGGTCCTACGAGCAGTACTTC.